Presented here are 23 T cell receptor beta chains from one specimen sequenced in a study of blood T cells in healthy people across ages. Next came a second PCR, run for roughly 6 to 11 cycles, which used a sample-barcoded 5' primer along with a J-beta primer mix. TCRdb re-analysed the 5' RACE reads in MiXCR, keeping a single row per CDR3 protein. Among some 1.5 million distinct CDR3 sequences, roughly 43% were seen once, and the ten largest hold approximately 4%. The specimen sequenced was blood. The receptors stem from a young woman in good health.

CDR3: CASSLGGNREEQYF. CDR3 sequence (DNA): TGTGCCAGCAGTTTAGGCGGAAACAGGGAAGAGCAGTACTTC. The chain is built from TRBV12-3 or TRBV12-4 and TRBJ2-5; tentatively, D is TRBD1 (6 bases). V was clipped by 1 base and J by 11 bases, with 17 bases between them. The CDR3 spans 14 residues.

J is TRBJ2-1 and V is TRBV6-6; the match to TRBD2 covers 11 bases. V lost 0 bases and J lost 3; bases outside the gene matches: 4. This CDR3 region has 17 residues. Per germline, CDR1 MNHNY and CDR2 SVGAGI (reference sequence). DNA for the CDR3: TGTGCCAGCAGTTACTCGACTAGCGGGGCAAACTACAATGAGCAGTTCTTC. Amino acids: CASSYSTSGANYNEQFF.

This clonotype has a count of ten or more. This rearrangement joins TRBV14 to TRBJ2-3, with 11 bases identical to TRBD2. Per the germline V gene, CDR1 is SGHDN and CDR2 is FVKESK. V gave up 3 bases and J gave up 0 bases; unmatched junction bases: 5. This CDR3 spans 17 amino acids. The CDR3 DNA reads TGTGCCAGCAGCCAGTACATAGCGGGAGGGAGCACAGATACGCAGTATTTT. Protein product: CASSQYIAGGSTDTQYF.

V is TRBV4-1 and J is TRBJ2-7; TRBD2 is a possible D gene (6 bases). The CDR3 totals 17 residues. Germline loops: CDR1 MGHRA, CDR2 YSYEKL. V was trimmed by 4 bases and J by 6 bases, leaving 25 bases between them. The CDR3 bases are TGCGCCAGCAGCCGTGTCCTCGGGGGTAAGTCCCCTCTCGAGCAGTACTTC. Translating it yields CASSRVLGGKSPLEQYF.

CDR3 sequence reads: CASSSGLAGGIHEQFF. The CDR3 region has the DNA TGTGCCAGCAGTTCAGGACTAGCGGGGGGAATCCATGAGCAGTTCTTC. The rearrangement links TRBV27 to TRBJ2-1, with 14 bases that match TRBD2. CDR1 MNHEY and CDR2 SMNVEV come from the germline V gene (reference sequence). The V segment lost 4 bases and the J segment 8 bases; nucleotides outside the gene matches: 7. CDR3 length: 16 residues.

Only a few counts were recorded for this clonotype. The rearrangement links TRBV7-3 to TRBJ2-1; tentatively, D is TRBD1 (5 bases). The CDR3 is 16 residues long. V gave up 5 bases and J gave up 3 bases, with 17 bases separating them. Germline V gene lookup returns CDR1 SGHTA and CDR2 FQGTGA. The CDR3 here is CASSQRQGSGYNEQFF. In nucleotides, the CDR3 is TGTGCCAGCAGCCAAAGGCAGGGCTCGGGCTACAATGAGCAGTTCTTC.

This clonotype was picked up a small number of times. J is TRBJ1-1 and V is TRBV4-2; the D is unclear. V gave up 0 bases and J gave up 3 bases, with 5 bases separating them. CDR3 length equals 13 residues. The germline gives CDR1 LGHNA, CDR2 YNFKEQ. As DNA, the CDR3 is TGTGCCAGCAGCCAAGATCAGGACACTGAAGCTTTCTTT. Amino acids: CASSQDQDTEAFF.

The chain employs TRBV7-9 and TRBJ2-3; no clear D. Trimming pared 3 bases from V and 2 bases from J, leaving 9 bases between. The germline CDR1 and CDR2 sequences are SEHNR and FQNEAQ (reference sequence). CDR3 length: 14 residues. DNA for the CDR3: TGTGCCAGCAGCTTTGGATTCAACACAGATACGCAGTATTTT. Its protein is CASSFGFNTDTQYF.

The chain is built from TRBV6-6 and TRBJ1-6; 8 bases fit TRBD1. Germline CDR1 and CDR2: MNHNY and SVGAGI (reference sequence). The ends lost 0 bases at V and 4 bases at J; junction bases unmatched: 5. This CDR3 has 17 residues. The CDR3 region is CASSYSIRQGYNSPLHF. CDR3 coding DNA: TGTGCCAGCAGTTACTCAATCAGACAGGGGTATAATTCACCCCTCCACTTT.

This clonotype was seen many times. The genes are TRBV28 and TRBJ1-2; tentatively, D is TRBD1 (5 bases). Trimming stripped 4 bases from V and 5 bases from J, with 17 bases between. The CDR3 is 15 residues long. Looked up from germline, CDR1 is MDHEN and CDR2 is SYDVKM. The CDR3 spells CASSSMGGPVYGYTF. CDR3 DNA: TGTGCCAGCAGTTCCATGGGGGGTCCCGTGTATGGCTACACCTTC.

This chain links TRBV9 with TRBJ2-3; possibly TRBD1 or TRBD2 for D (6 bases each). V was trimmed by 3 bases and J by 4 bases, leaving 18 bases between them. Germline values: CDR1 SGDLS, CDR2 YYNGEE. The CDR3 sequence is 16 residues long. The CDR3 DNA is TGTGCCAGCAGCGGTGGGGGGCGACAGGCTCCAGATACGCAGTATTTT. Its protein is CASSGGGRQAPDTQYF. The entire variable domain, with the rest obtained from reference TRBV9 and TRBJ2-3, is as follows: DSGVTQTPKHLITATGQRVTLRCSPRSGDLSVYWYQQSLDQGLQFLIQYYNGEERAKGNILERFSAQQFPDLHSELNLSSLELGDSALYFCASSGGGRQAPDTQYFGPGTRLTVL.

This clonotype was observed a handful of times. This rearrangement joins TRBV30 to TRBJ1-6; D is undetermined. CDR3 length equals 13 residues. V was clipped by 2 bases and J by 7 bases, with 9 bases between them. CDR1 and CDR2 (germline): GTSNPN, SVGIG (reference sequence). The CDR3 reads CAWSSRYNSPLHF. CDR3 coding DNA: TGTGCCTGGAGTAGCAGGTACAATTCACCCCTCCACTTT. The full variable domain, rest sourced from reference TRBV30 and TRBJ1-6, is SQTIHQWPATLVQPVGSPLSLECTVEGTSNPNLYWYRQAAGRGLQLLFYSVGIGQISSEVPQNLSASRPQDRQFILSSKKLLLSDSGFYLCAWSSRYNSPLHFGNGTRLTVT.

Ten or more counts support this clonotype. Compared with germline, one end of the junction differs, possibly owing to a read error. The chain's CDR3 is CSAPPDSNEQYF. The CDR3 DNA is TGCAGTGCGCCACCTGACTCCAACGAGCAGTACTTC. V and J are TRBV20-1 and TRBJ2-7; no firm D call. Germline-derived CDR1 and CDR2 are DFQATT and SNEGSKA (reference sequence). The CDR3 spans 12 residues.

The chain combines TRBV7-2 with TRBJ2-1, with unresolved D. V lost 5 bases and J 0 bases, leaving 14 bases between the germline ends. The CDR3 spans 16 residues. Germline V gene data show CDR1 as SGHTA and CDR2 as FQGNSA. The CDR3 DNA reads TGTGCCAGCAGCCACGGGCTCTCCGGCTCCTACAATGAGCAGTTCTTC. Amino acid sequence: CASSHGLSGSYNEQFF.

The gene calls are TRBV29-1 and TRBJ2-4, with 7 bases identical to TRBD2. The last part of the DNA fits TRBJ2-7 better; the J call may be wrong. CDR3 length: 12 amino acids. Germline V CDR1 and CDR2: SQVTM, ANQGSEA. The CDR3: CSAGRTLDEQYF. In DNA, the CDR3 is TGCAGCGCCGGGAGGACCCTAGACGAGCAGTACTTC.

The V call is TRBV27, the J call TRBJ1-5, with TRBD1 as a possible D gene (5 bases). V lost 5 bases and J 6 bases, leaving 14 bases between the germline ends. There are 14 residues in the CDR3. Germline V lookup: CDR1 MNHEY, CDR2 SMNVEV (reference sequence). CDR3 in DNA: TGTGCCAGCAGTGCTGCAACAGGTTCTCAGCCCCAGCATTTT. Translating it yields CASSAATGSQPQHF.

The chain couples TRBV5-1 to TRBJ1-4; D is possibly TRBD1 (5 bases). This CDR3 is built from 14 residues. From germline, CDR1 is SGHRS and CDR2 YFSETQ. Deletions cut 4 bases from V and 0 bases from J, with 7 bases between. CDR3 amino acids: CASSPGPTNEKLFF. In nucleotides, the CDR3 is TGCGCCAGCAGCCCGGGACCAACTAATGAAAAACTGTTTTTT.

This clonotype has a count of ten or more. This rearrangement joins TRBV29-1 to TRBJ2-7; D is ambiguous. Germline CDR1 and CDR2: SQVTM and ANQGSEA. The CDR3 spans 11 residues. Trimming cost V 2 bases and J 12 bases, with 14 bases left between them. CDR3 coding DNA: TGCAGCGTTGAACAACTGGCTTCCCGGTACTTC. Protein product: CSVEQLASRYF.

This clonotype has only a few counts. The CDR3 region has the DNA TGTGCCAGCAGCTTCGGTCAGGGAAGTAGCACTGAAGCTTTCTTT. Translated, it gives CASSFGQGSSTEAFF. This chain links TRBV7-8 with TRBJ1-1, with D possibly TRBD1 on 5 matching bases. The CDR3 runs 15 residues. The V gene's germline CDR1 is SGHVS and CDR2 FQNEAQ. V was trimmed by 3 bases and J by 4 bases, leaving 15 bases between them.

This clonotype has only a few counts. J is TRBJ1-5 and V is TRBV27; D is ambiguous. CDR3 size: 13 residues. CDR1 is MNHEY and CDR2 is SMNVEV in the germline V gene (reference sequence). V gave up 5 bases and J gave up 6 bases, with 11 bases separating them. CDR3 bases: TGTGCCAGCAGTGTAAAAGGGTCTCAGCCCCAGCATTTT. Protein product: CASSVKGSQPQHF.

The gene calls are TRBV4-1 and TRBJ2-4, with D perhaps TRBD1 (6 bases). The CDR3 has 20 residues. The V and J ends lost 2 bases and 0 bases respectively, with 23 bases between them. Per germline, CDR1 MGHRA and CDR2 YSYEKL. CDR3 DNA: TGCGCCAGCAGCCAATTACCGGGACATCCTCCCCCTCTAGCCAAAAACATTCAGTACTTC. It specifies CASSQLPGHPPPLAKNIQYF.

V usage is TRBV20-1 and J usage is TRBJ1-5; D gene uncertain. The CDR3 extends over 16 amino acids. CDR1 DFQATT and CDR2 SNEGSKA come from the germline V gene (reference sequence). Trimming left V 0 bases short and J 6 bases short, with 18 bases between. CDR3 nucleotide sequence: TGCAGTGCTAGAGATCCGCGGCTGGGGAATAGTCAGCCCCAGCATTTT. Protein product: CSARDPRLGNSQPQHF.

J is TRBJ2-1 and V is TRBV7-9; D perhaps matches TRBD2 (6 bases). Germline loops: CDR1 SEHNR, CDR2 FQNEAQ (reference sequence). V shed 1 base and J shed 10 bases, with 20 bases lying between them. The CDR3 covers 16 residues. For the CDR3, the DNA is TGTGCCAGCAGCTTAGTAGGAGGGCCGGCAGTAAAGGAGCAGTTCTTC. Protein: CASSLVGGPAVKEQFF. Full variable domain (remainder filled in from reference TRBV7-9 and TRBJ2-1): DTGVSQNPRHKITKRGQNVTFRCDPISEHNRLYWYRQTLGQGPEFLTYFQNEAQLEKSRLLSDRFSAERPKGSFSTLEIQRTEQGDSAMYLCASSLVGGPAVKEQFFGPGTRLTVL.